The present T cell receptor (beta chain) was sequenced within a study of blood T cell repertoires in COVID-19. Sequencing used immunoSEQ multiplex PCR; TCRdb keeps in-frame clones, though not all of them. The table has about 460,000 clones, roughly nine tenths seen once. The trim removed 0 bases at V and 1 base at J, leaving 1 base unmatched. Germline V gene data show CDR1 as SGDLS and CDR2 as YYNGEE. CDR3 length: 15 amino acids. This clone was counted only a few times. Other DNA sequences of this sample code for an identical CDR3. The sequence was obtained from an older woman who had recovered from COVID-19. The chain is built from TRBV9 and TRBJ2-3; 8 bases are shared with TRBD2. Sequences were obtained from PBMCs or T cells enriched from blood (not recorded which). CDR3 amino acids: CASSVGAGGTDTQYF. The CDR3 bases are TGTGCCAGCAGCGTAGGAGCGGGGGGCACAGATACGCAGTATTTT. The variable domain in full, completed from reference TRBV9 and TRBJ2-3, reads DSGVTQTPKHLITATGQRVTLRCSPRSGDLSVYWYQQSLDQGLQFLIQYYNGEERAKGNILERFSAQQFPDLHSELNLSSLELGDSALYFCASSVGAGGTDTQYFGPGTRLTVL.